This record concerns one T cell receptor beta chain sequence. Its antigen is not known. The entry originates in a study of T-cell reconstitution after alpha-beta-depleted transplantation in children. General study results and limits: Some patients owed their high day-60 TCRbeta diversity to surviving recipient T cells and thymic progenitors. Diversity and T-cell counts at one year after transplant derived mostly from new T cells. The origin of alpha-beta T cells about two months after transplant was reportedly several hundred expanded graft clones.

The CDR3 extends over 13 amino acids. V shed 5 bases and J shed 1 base, with 11 bases lying between them. Germline lookup yields CDR1 DFQATT and CDR2 SNEGSKA (reference sequence). Preparation of the TCRbeta library was carried out with unique molecular identifiers. TCRdb itself ran the PCR reads through MiXCR, one entry per CDR3 protein. The repertoire holds roughly 100,000 distinct CDR3 sequences, with 7.5% to 9% as singletons. The sequencing used PBMCs, collected before TCRalphabeta/CD19-depleted stem cell transplant. The TCR originated in a boy aged 2-15 years with acute lymphoblastic leukemia, due to receive a stem cell transplant. V gene TRBV20-1 combines with J gene TRBJ1-2; D call uncertain. The CDR3 nucleotides read TGCAGTGCTGTCCGGGATTTTAACTATGGCTACACCTTC. Protein product: CSAVRDFNYGYTF.